The rows below give T cell receptor beta chains drawn from one sample of a study of OX40 agonist ivuxolimab in advanced cancers. Profiled with immunoSEQ multiplex PCR; TCRdb holds only in-frame clones, not every one. The sample lists 95,000 to 100,000 clones; about 80% were seen once. Sample: CD4+ or CD8+ T cells sorted from blood, taken in a trial of the OX40 agonist ivuxolimab. Every receptor here comes from an adult with an advanced solid tumor such as melanoma, head and neck, liver or kidney cancer. The CDR3 runs from the conserved cysteine through the conserved F or W. D genes are given only for firm matches. Rows may omit the clone size; those that give it use once, few, many or a size class.

j_gene: TRBJ2-2
v_gene: TRBV11-3
abundance: few
d_gene: NA
CDR3aa: CASSGTAGPGELFF
CDR3nt: TGTGCCAGCAGTGGGACAGCGGGGCCCGGGGAGCTGTTTTTT

j_gene: TRBJ1-3
v_gene: TRBV9
abundance: NA
d_gene: NA
CDR3aa: CASSAQLSSGNTIYF
CDR3nt: TGTGCCAGCAGCGCCCAATTGTCCTCTGGAAACACCATATATTTT

j_gene: TRBJ2-7
v_gene: TRBV5-4
abundance: NA
d_gene: NA
CDR3aa: CASSPGPGSSYEQYF
CDR3nt: TGTGCCAGCAGCCCTGGGCCGGGGAGCTCCTACGAGCAGTACTTC

j_gene: TRBJ1-2
v_gene: TRBV6-5
abundance: NA
d_gene: TRBD1
CDR3aa: CASSYRGRGGYTF
CDR3nt: TGTGCCAGCAGTTACAGGGGGCGCGGTGGCTACACCTTC

j_gene: TRBJ2-1
v_gene: TRBV28
abundance: NA
d_gene: NA
CDR3aa: CASSLIGSTYNEQFF
CDR3nt: TGTGCCAGCAGTTTAATAGGCAGTACTTACAATGAGCAGTTCTTC

j_gene: TRBJ1-6
v_gene: TRBV9
abundance: NA
d_gene: TRBD1
CDR3aa: CASSVGTGNPPLHF
CDR3nt: TGTGCCAGCAGCGTAGGGACAGGGAATCCACCCCTCCACTTT

j_gene: TRBJ2-2
v_gene: TRBV7-3
abundance: few
d_gene: NA
CDR3aa: CASSPAVTGELFF
CDR3nt: TGTGCCAGCAGCCCCGCCGTCACCGGGGAGCTGTTTTTT

j_gene: TRBJ2-7
v_gene: TRBV29-1
abundance: NA
d_gene: NA
CDR3aa: CSVVMRGYEQYF
CDR3nt: TGCAGCGTTGTGATGCGGGGCTACGAGCAGTACTTC

j_gene: TRBJ2-3
v_gene: TRBV29-1
abundance: NA
d_gene: TRBD2
CDR3aa: CSVERTSGRTDTQYF
CDR3nt: TGCAGCGTTGAGAGGACTAGCGGGCGCACAGATACGCAGTATTTT

j_gene: TRBJ2-5
v_gene: TRBV5-4
abundance: NA
d_gene: NA
CDR3aa: CASSQGGDAETQYF
CDR3nt: TGTGCCAGCAGCCAAGGGGGGGATGCGGAGACCCAGTACTTC

j_gene: TRBJ2-5
v_gene: TRBV16
abundance: once
d_gene: TRBD1
CDR3aa: CASSADRGRQETQYF
CDR3nt: TGTGCCAGCAGCGCGGACAGGGGGCGACAAGAGACCCAGTACTTC

j_gene: TRBJ2-4
v_gene: TRBV21-1
abundance: once
d_gene: NA
CDR3aa: CASSKRAGGPLTSF
CDR3nt: TGTGCCAGCAGCAAACGGGCAGGGGGCCCCCTAACATCCTTC

j_gene: TRBJ1-1
v_gene: TRBV6-6
abundance: NA
d_gene: TRBD1
CDR3aa: CASSYSPDRGTEAFF
CDR3nt: TGTGCCAGCAGTTACAGCCCGGACAGGGGGACTGAAGCTTTCTTT

j_gene: TRBJ2-3
v_gene: TRBV5-6
abundance: NA
d_gene: TRBD1
CDR3aa: CASSSPRGQGTDTQYF
CDR3nt: TGTGCCAGCAGCTCCCCTAGGGGACAGGGGACAGATACGCAGTATTTT

j_gene: TRBJ1-4
v_gene: TRBV7-2
abundance: NA
d_gene: TRBD1
CDR3aa: CASGGTGVQKLFF
CDR3nt: TGTGCCAGTGGGGGGACAGGGGTGCAAAAACTGTTTTTT

j_gene: TRBJ2-4
v_gene: TRBV5-1
abundance: once
d_gene: TRBD2
CDR3aa: CASSFLAGGENIQYF
CDR3nt: TGCGCCAGCAGCTTCCTAGCGGGAGGCGAAAACATTCAGTACTTC

j_gene: TRBJ1-5
v_gene: TRBV9
abundance: few
d_gene: TRBD1
CDR3aa: CASSVGTGVVEPQHF
CDR3nt: TGTGCCAGCAGCGTCGGGACAGGGGTGGTAGAGCCCCAGCATTTT

j_gene: TRBJ2-7
v_gene: TRBV21-1
abundance: NA
d_gene: NA
CDR3aa: CASRRSGGPYEQYF
CDR3nt: TGTGCCAGCAGGCGGTCAGGGGGTCCCTACGAGCAGTACTTC

j_gene: TRBJ2-5
v_gene: TRBV5-6
abundance: NA
d_gene: NA
CDR3aa: CASSIPSGLRETQYF
CDR3nt: TGTGCCAGCAGTATACCCTCCGGGCTCAGAGAGACCCAGTACTTC

j_gene: TRBJ1-2
v_gene: TRBV19
abundance: NA
d_gene: NA
CDR3aa: CAVRALDAYGYTF
CDR3nt: TGTGCCGTCCGCGCCCTGGATGCCTATGGCTACACCTTC

j_gene: TRBJ1-5
v_gene: TRBV28
abundance: NA
d_gene: NA
CDR3aa: CASAGNQPQHF
CDR3nt: TGTGCCAGTGCGGGCAATCAGCCCCAGCATTTT

j_gene: TRBJ1-1
v_gene: TRBV19
abundance: NA
d_gene: TRBD1
CDR3aa: CASSIGTGPARAFF
CDR3nt: TGTGCCAGTAGTATTGGGACAGGCCCGGCAAGGGCTTTCTTT

j_gene: TRBJ2-7
v_gene: TRBV7-8
abundance: NA
d_gene: TRBD1
CDR3aa: CASSLGGQGSYEQYF
CDR3nt: TGTGCCAGCAGCTTAGGGGGACAGGGGTCCTACGAGCAGTACTTC

j_gene: TRBJ2-2
v_gene: TRBV21-1
abundance: NA
d_gene: NA
CDR3aa: CASSNRGQPTGELFF
CDR3nt: TGTGCCAGCAGCAATCGGGGACAGCCCACCGGGGAGCTGTTTTTT

j_gene: TRBJ2-1
v_gene: TRBV7-3
abundance: NA
d_gene: NA
CDR3aa: CASSPAARTDNEQFF
CDR3nt: TGTGCCAGCAGCCCCGCGGCTAGAACCGACAATGAGCAGTTCTTC

j_gene: TRBJ2-5
v_gene: TRBV11-1
abundance: NA
d_gene: TRBD1
CDR3aa: CASRGTGPQETQYF
CDR3nt: TGTGCCAGCAGGGGGACAGGACCCCAAGAGACCCAGTACTTC

j_gene: TRBJ2-7
v_gene: TRBV7-2
abundance: NA
d_gene: NA
CDR3aa: CASSLTTGGSPSYEQYF
CDR3nt: TGTGCCAGCAGTCTGACCACCGGGGGTAGCCCCTCCTACGAGCAGTACTTC

j_gene: TRBJ1-4
v_gene: TRBV2
abundance: NA
d_gene: TRBD1
CDR3aa: CASTRTGGEKLFF
CDR3nt: TGTGCCAGCACCAGGACAGGGGGGGAAAAACTGTTTTTT

j_gene: TRBJ2-2
v_gene: TRBV7-3
abundance: NA
d_gene: TRBD2
CDR3aa: CASSLYGTSGRSGELFF
CDR3nt: TGTGCCAGCAGCTTATACGGGACTAGCGGGAGGTCCGGGGAGCTGTTTTTT

j_gene: TRBJ1-4
v_gene: TRBV7-9
abundance: once
d_gene: TRBD1
CDR3aa: CASSSGQGAYEKLFF
CDR3nt: TGTGCCAGCAGCTCCGGACAGGGGGCTTATGAAAAACTGTTTTTT

j_gene: TRBJ2-3
v_gene: TRBV6-1
abundance: NA
d_gene: TRBD1
CDR3aa: CASSEWGTGVADTQYF
CDR3nt: TGTGCCAGCAGTGAATGGGGGACAGGGGTCGCAGATACGCAGTATTTT

j_gene: TRBJ2-1
v_gene: TRBV5-1
abundance: NA
d_gene: NA
CDR3aa: CASSQAQISGEQFF
CDR3nt: TGCGCCAGCAGCCAGGCCCAAATAAGCGGTGAGCAGTTCTTC

j_gene: TRBJ2-3
v_gene: TRBV11-3
abundance: NA
d_gene: NA
CDR3aa: CASSLRVQDTQYF
CDR3nt: TGTGCCAGCAGCTTAAGGGTCCAGGATACGCAGTATTTT

j_gene: TRBJ2-7
v_gene: TRBV30
abundance: NA
d_gene: TRBD2
CDR3aa: CAWGISAGRRYF
CDR3nt: TGTGCCTGGGGAATATCAGCGGGGCGGAGGTACTTC

j_gene: TRBJ1-4
v_gene: TRBV29-1
abundance: NA
d_gene: NA
CDR3aa: CSAMDNNEKLFF
CDR3nt: TGCAGCGCTATGGACAACAATGAAAAACTGTTTTTT

j_gene: TRBJ2-1
v_gene: TRBV4-2
abundance: NA
d_gene: TRBD2
CDR3aa: CASSQVRPSGGDEQFF
CDR3nt: TGTGCCAGCAGCCAAGTTCGGCCTAGCGGGGGAGATGAGCAGTTCTTC

j_gene: TRBJ2-1
v_gene: TRBV30
abundance: NA
d_gene: TRBD2
CDR3aa: CAWRHASGRAREQFF
CDR3nt: TGTGCCTGGAGACACGCCAGCGGGAGGGCCAGGGAGCAGTTCTTC

j_gene: TRBJ1-6
v_gene: TRBV7-9
abundance: NA
d_gene: NA
CDR3aa: CASSLGTVHSPLHF
CDR3nt: TGTGCCAGCAGCTTAGGGACAGTACATTCACCCCTCCACTTT

j_gene: TRBJ2-2
v_gene: TRBV5-4
abundance: NA
d_gene: NA
CDR3aa: CASSLDGFTGELFF
CDR3nt: TGTGCCAGCAGCTTGGATGGGTTCACCGGGGAGCTGTTTTTT

j_gene: TRBJ1-2
v_gene: TRBV18
abundance: NA
d_gene: TRBD1
CDR3aa: CASSPREQGSSNYGYTF
CDR3nt: TGTGCCAGCTCACCAAGGGAACAGGGGAGCTCTAACTATGGCTACACCTTC

j_gene: TRBJ2-5
v_gene: TRBV19
abundance: NA
d_gene: NA
CDR3aa: CASHSPGVRETQYF
CDR3nt: TGTGCCAGCCATTCCCCGGGAGTCCGGGAGACCCAGTACTTC

j_gene: TRBJ2-5
v_gene: TRBV28
abundance: NA
d_gene: TRBD2
CDR3aa: CASRDSGGRRETQYF
CDR3nt: TGTGCCAGCAGAGACAGCGGGGGTCGACGAGAGACCCAGTACTTC

j_gene: TRBJ2-7
v_gene: TRBV19
abundance: NA
d_gene: NA
CDR3aa: CASSTGTSSYEQYF
CDR3nt: TGTGCCAGTAGTACCGGGACTTCGTCCTACGAGCAGTACTTC

j_gene: TRBJ1-1
v_gene: TRBV28
abundance: few
d_gene: NA
CDR3aa: CASSLFRSREAFF
CDR3nt: TGTGCCAGCAGTCTTTTTAGGTCTCGTGAAGCTTTCTTT

j_gene: TRBJ2-1
v_gene: TRBV4-2
abundance: NA
d_gene: TRBD2
CDR3aa: CASSQGAAGGGNEQFF
CDR3nt: TGTGCCAGCAGCCAAGGGGCAGCGGGAGGTGGTAATGAGCAGTTCTTC

j_gene: TRBJ2-7
v_gene: TRBV10-3
abundance: NA
d_gene: TRBD1
CDR3aa: CAISDLGQGSYEQYF
CDR3nt: TGTGCCATCAGTGACCTGGGACAGGGCTCCTACGAGCAGTACTTC

j_gene: TRBJ2-7
v_gene: TRBV27
abundance: NA
d_gene: TRBD2
CDR3aa: CASSPLAGINEQYF
CDR3nt: TGTGCCAGCAGCCCACTAGCGGGTATCAACGAGCAGTACTTC

j_gene: TRBJ2-5
v_gene: TRBV4-2
abundance: once
d_gene: TRBD2
CDR3aa: CASSQGLAGGPETQYF
CDR3nt: TGTGCCAGCAGCCAAGGGCTTGCGGGAGGGCCGGAGACCCAGTACTTC

j_gene: TRBJ2-3
v_gene: TRBV6-6
abundance: NA
d_gene: TRBD2
CDR3aa: CASSSSGGGTDTQYF
CDR3nt: TGTGCCAGCAGTTCTTCCGGGGGGGGCACAGATACGCAGTATTTT

j_gene: TRBJ1-6
v_gene: TRBV19
abundance: NA
d_gene: NA
CDR3aa: CASSISAYSPLHF
CDR3nt: TGTGCCAGTAGTATTAGTGCTTATTCACCCCTCCACTTT

j_gene: TRBJ2-5
v_gene: TRBV27
abundance: NA
d_gene: NA
CDR3aa: CASSFAGAAETQYF
CDR3nt: TGTGCCAGCAGTTTTGCGGGGGCCGCAGAGACCCAGTACTTC

j_gene: TRBJ2-3
v_gene: TRBV18
abundance: NA
d_gene: NA
CDR3aa: CASSPWGNTQYF
CDR3nt: TGTGCCAGCTCACCTTGGGGGAATACGCAGTATTTT

j_gene: TRBJ1-1
v_gene: TRBV5-4
abundance: NA
d_gene: NA
CDR3aa: CASSPTGTVNTEAFF
CDR3nt: TGTGCCAGCAGCCCAACCGGGACGGTAAACACTGAAGCTTTCTTT

j_gene: TRBJ2-7
v_gene: TRBV7-6
abundance: NA
d_gene: TRBD2
CDR3aa: CASSLESGRAPEQYF
CDR3nt: TGTGCCAGCAGCTTAGAAAGCGGGAGGGCCCCCGAGCAGTACTTC

j_gene: TRBJ2-5
v_gene: TRBV20-1
abundance: NA
d_gene: NA
CDR3aa: CSGEHQETQYF
CDR3nt: TGCAGTGGTGAACATCAAGAGACCCAGTACTTC

j_gene: TRBJ2-3
v_gene: TRBV18
abundance: NA
d_gene: TRBD2
CDR3aa: CASSPGIAGDGTDTQYF
CDR3nt: TGTGCCAGCTCACCAGGGATAGCGGGAGACGGCACAGATACGCAGTATTTT

j_gene: TRBJ2-1
v_gene: TRBV27
abundance: NA
d_gene: NA
CDR3aa: CASKGSSYNEQFF
CDR3nt: TGTGCCAGCAAAGGGAGCTCCTACAATGAGCAGTTCTTC

j_gene: TRBJ2-7
v_gene: TRBV18
abundance: NA
d_gene: TRBD1
CDR3aa: CASSQGQGDTYEQYF
CDR3nt: TGTGCCAGCTCCCAAGGACAGGGGGATACCTACGAGCAGTACTTC

j_gene: TRBJ1-2
v_gene: TRBV5-4
abundance: NA
d_gene: TRBD1
CDR3aa: CASSSRDRGTQNYGYTF
CDR3nt: TGTGCCAGCAGCTCCCGGGACAGGGGAACCCAAAACTATGGCTACACCTTC

j_gene: TRBJ2-7
v_gene: TRBV19
abundance: NA
d_gene: NA
CDR3aa: CASSRGLDRAYEQYF
CDR3nt: TGTGCCAGTAGCCGGGGCTTGGACCGAGCCTACGAGCAGTACTTC